The entry below describes one T cell receptor beta chain. This specimen comes from a study of shared clonotypes between healthy human individuals. This CDR3 has 14 amino acids. V gave up 5 bases and J gave up 4 bases, with 14 bases separating them. Germline loops: CDR1 SEHNR, CDR2 FQNEAQ (reference sequence). The assay was immunoSEQ multiplex PCR, and TCRdb's table has in-frame clones only and misses some. The sample includes approximately 980,000 clones, 70% to 85% of them seen just once. Sequencing was performed on memory CD4+ T cells sorted from blood. Indicated subset: CD45RA-negative fraction. The chain has TRBV7-9 and TRBJ1-1, with a possible D match to TRBD1 (5 bases). The clonotype originates from a man between 18 and 35 years old in good health. The CDR3 bases are TGTGCCAGCAGCGTGCACGGGGGTTCCACTGAAGCTTTCTTT. It is translated as CASSVHGGSTEAFF. Together with reference TRBV7-9 and TRBJ1-1, the CDR3 gives the full variable domain: DTGVSQNPRHKITKRGQNVTFRCDPISEHNRLYWYRQTLGQGPEFLTYFQNEAQLEKSRLLSDRFSAERPKGSFSTLEIQRTEQGDSAMYLCASSVHGGSTEAFFGQGTRLTVV.